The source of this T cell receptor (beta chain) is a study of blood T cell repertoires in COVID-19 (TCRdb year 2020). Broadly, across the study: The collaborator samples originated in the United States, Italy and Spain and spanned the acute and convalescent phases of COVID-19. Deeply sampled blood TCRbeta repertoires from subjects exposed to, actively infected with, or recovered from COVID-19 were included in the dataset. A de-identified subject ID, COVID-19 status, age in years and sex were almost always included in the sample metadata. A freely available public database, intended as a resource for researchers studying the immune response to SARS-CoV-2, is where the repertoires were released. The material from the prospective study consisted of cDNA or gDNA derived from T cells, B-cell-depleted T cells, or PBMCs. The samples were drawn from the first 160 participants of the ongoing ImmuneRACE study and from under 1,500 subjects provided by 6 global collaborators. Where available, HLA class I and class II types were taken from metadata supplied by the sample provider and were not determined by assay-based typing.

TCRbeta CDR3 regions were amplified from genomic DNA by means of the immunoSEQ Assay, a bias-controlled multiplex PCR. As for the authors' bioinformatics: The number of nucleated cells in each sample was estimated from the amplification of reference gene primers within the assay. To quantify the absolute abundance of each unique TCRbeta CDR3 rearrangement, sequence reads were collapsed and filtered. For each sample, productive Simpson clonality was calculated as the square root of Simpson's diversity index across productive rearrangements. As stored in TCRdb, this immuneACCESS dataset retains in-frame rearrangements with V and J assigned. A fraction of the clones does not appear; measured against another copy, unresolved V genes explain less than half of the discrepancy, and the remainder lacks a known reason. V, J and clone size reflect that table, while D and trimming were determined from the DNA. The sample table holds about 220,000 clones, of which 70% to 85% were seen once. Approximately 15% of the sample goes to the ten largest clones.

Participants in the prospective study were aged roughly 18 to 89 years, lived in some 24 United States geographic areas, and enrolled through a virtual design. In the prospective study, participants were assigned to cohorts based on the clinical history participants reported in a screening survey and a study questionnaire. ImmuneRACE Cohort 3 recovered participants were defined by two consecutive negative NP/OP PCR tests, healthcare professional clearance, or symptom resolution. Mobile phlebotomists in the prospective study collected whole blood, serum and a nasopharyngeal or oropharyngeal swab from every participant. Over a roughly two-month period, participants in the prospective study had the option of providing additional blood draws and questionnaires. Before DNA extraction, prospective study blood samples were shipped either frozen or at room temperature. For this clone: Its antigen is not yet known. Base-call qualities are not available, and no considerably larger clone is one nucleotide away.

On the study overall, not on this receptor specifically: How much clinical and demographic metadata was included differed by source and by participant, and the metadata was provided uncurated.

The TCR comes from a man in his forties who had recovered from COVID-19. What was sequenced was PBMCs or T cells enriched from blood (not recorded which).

CDR3 region: CASSPTTGGLLSGNTIYF. The DNA sequence is as follows: TGTGCCAGTAGCCCAACCACAGGGGGCCTCCTCTCTGGAAACACCATATATTTT. The rearrangement combines TRBV19 with TRBJ1-3, and TRBD1 matches 9 of the central bases. The CDR3 spans 18 residues, from the cysteine through the phenylalanine. This entry keeps only the CDR3 DNA: 54 bases, framed from base 1. The germline V gene encodes CDR1 LNHDA and CDR2 SQIVND (reference sequence). At the junction V is shortened by 6 bases and J by 0 bases; bases outside the gene matches: 12.